This T cell receptor beta chain is from a study of T cell repertoires in cytomegalovirus infection. Study-level information: CMV epitopes in the study were HLA-C-restricted (recently identified) and HLA-B-restricted (well studied). Public signatures in TCR beta pointed to CMV infection and matching HLA type.

The germline V and J ends were trimmed by 3 bases and 2 bases, with 7 bases remaining between them. Germline V gene sequence: CDR1 LNHDA, CDR2 SQIVND (reference sequence). This CDR3 comprises 13 residues. In the case of this clonotype: Its antigen is not known.

TCRdb processed the reads anew with MiXCR; each CDR3 protein has one entry. The sample lists around 55,000 distinct CDR3 sequences; over 15% were seen once. Points from the study as a whole: Identification of carriers of CMV plus the relevant HLA was performed using cumulative public TCR beta family frequency. HLA-C-restricted CMV-specific TCR beta clonotypes were dominant in the ex vivo response.

Sequenced material: CD8+ T cells from cultured PBMCs, taken from culture after CMV antigen stimulation. The V and J genes are TRBV19 and TRBJ1-1, with no clear D. The origin of this receptor is a human donor in good health (CMV status not recorded). Some clones in this sample may be carry-over from other donors' samples. This CDR3 is CASSIKGNTEAFF. The CDR3, as DNA: TGTGCCAGTAGTATCAAGGGAAACACTGAAGCTTTCTTT.